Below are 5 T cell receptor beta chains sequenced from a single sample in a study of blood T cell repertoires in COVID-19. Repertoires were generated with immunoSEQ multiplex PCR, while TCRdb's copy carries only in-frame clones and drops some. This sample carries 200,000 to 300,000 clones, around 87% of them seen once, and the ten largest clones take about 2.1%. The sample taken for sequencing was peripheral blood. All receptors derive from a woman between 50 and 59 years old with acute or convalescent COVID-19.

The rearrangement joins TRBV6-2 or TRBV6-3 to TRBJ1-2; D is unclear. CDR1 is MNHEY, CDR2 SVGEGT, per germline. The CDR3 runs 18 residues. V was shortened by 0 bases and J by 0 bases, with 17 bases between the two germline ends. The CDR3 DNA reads TGTGCCAGCAGTTACTCTCCCGGCGGGAAGTACGCTAACTATGGCTACACCTTC. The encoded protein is CASSYSPGGKYANYGYTF.

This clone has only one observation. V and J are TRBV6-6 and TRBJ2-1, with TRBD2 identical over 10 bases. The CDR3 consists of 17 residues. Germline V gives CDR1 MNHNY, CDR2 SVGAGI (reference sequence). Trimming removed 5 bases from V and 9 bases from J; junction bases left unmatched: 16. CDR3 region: CASSHLLAGESYIEQFF. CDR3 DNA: TGTGCCAGCAGTCATCTTCTAGCGGGAGAGTCTTATATTGAGCAGTTCTTC.

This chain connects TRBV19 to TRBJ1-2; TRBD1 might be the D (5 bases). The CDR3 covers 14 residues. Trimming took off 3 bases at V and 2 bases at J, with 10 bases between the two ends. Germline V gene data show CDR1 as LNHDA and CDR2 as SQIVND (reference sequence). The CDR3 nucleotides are TGTGCCAGTAGTATCGGGGGTATGAACTATGGCTACACCTTC. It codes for CASSIGGMNYGYTF.

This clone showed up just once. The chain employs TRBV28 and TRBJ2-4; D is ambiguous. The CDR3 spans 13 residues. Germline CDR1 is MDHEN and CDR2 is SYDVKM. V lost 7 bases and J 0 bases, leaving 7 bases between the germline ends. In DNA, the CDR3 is TGTGCCAGCATCCCGGTAGCCAAAAACATTCAGTACTTC. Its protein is CASIPVAKNIQYF.

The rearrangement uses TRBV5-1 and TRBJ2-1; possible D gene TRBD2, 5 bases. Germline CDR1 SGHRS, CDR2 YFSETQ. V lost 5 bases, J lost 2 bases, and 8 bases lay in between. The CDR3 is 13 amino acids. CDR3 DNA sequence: TGCGCCAGCAGAGACGGGGCCTACAATGAGCAGTTCTTC. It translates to CASRDGAYNEQFF.